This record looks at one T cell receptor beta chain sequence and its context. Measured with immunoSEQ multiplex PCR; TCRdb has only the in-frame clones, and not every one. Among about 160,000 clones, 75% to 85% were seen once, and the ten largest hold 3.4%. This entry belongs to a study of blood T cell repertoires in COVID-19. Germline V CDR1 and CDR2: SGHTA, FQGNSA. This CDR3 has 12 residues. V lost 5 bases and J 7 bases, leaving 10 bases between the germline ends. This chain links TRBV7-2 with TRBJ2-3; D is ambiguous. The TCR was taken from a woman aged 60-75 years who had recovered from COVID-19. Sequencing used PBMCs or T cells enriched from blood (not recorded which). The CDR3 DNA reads TGTGCCAGCAGCCCCCCCCCAAATACGCAGTATTTT. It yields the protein CASSPPPNTQYF.